This entry is about one T cell receptor beta chain. No antigen is known for it. The data belong to a study of blood T cells in healthy people across ages. Study outcomes and limitations: Total diversity from one million sequenced T cells was likely underestimated.

Each sample yielded at least 6 micrograms of PBMC total RNA. Next came a second PCR, run for about 7 to 12 cycles, which used a sample-barcoded 5' primer along with a J-beta primer mix. The template-switch adaptor was a 5' adaptor with 12 random nucleotides. It tagged each cDNA molecule. MiXCR was run by TCRdb on the 5' RACE reads, yielding one entry per CDR3 protein. Of 850,000 to 1,000,000 distinct CDR3 sequences in the sample, roughly 43% are singletons; the top ten hold about an eighth. With V trimmed by 4 bases and J by 7 bases, 7 bases remained unmatched. This CDR3 region has 14 residues. The germline CDR1 and CDR2 sequences are SGHTA and FQGNSA.

The clonotype originates from a man aged 25 to 40 in good health. Sample: blood. The chain employs TRBV7-2 and TRBJ2-4; 7 bases agree with TRBD1. CDR3: CASSSPTGSNIQYF. The CDR3 DNA reads as TGTGCCAGCAGCTCCCCGACAGGGTCGAACATTCAGTACTTC.